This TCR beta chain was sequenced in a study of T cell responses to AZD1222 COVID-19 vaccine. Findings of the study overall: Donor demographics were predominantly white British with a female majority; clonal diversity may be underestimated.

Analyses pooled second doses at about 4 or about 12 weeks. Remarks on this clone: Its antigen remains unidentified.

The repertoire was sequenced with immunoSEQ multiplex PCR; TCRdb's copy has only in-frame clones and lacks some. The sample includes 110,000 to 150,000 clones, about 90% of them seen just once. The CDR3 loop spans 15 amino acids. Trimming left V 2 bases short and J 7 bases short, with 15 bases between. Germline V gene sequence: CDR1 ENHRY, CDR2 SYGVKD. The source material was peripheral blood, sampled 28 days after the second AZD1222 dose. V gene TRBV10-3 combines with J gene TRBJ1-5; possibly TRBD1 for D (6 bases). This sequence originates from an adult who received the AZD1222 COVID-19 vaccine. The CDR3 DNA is TGTGCCATCAGTGAGAGATACAGGGAAAGCCAGCCCCAGCATTTT. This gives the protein CAISERYRESQPQHF.